What follows are 23 T cell receptor beta chains derived from one specimen sequenced in a study of blood T cell repertoires in COVID-19 (dated by TCRdb to 2019 to 2021). Library preparation employed the immunoSEQ multiplex PCR assay. The table was pulled from immuneACCESS by TCRdb, which kept in-frame rearrangements only. Such tables lose some clones; where checked, under half of the loss comes from unresolved V genes, and the rest has no known cause. In this sample the table shows roughly 260,000 clones, around nine tenths of which occur a single time. Approximately 2.4% of the sample lies in the top ten. Sequencing was performed on PBMCs or T cells enriched from blood (not recorded which). The receptors were gathered from a young woman who had recovered from COVID-19.

CDR3 in amino acids: CASRGQGGYGYTF. The CDR3 DNA reads as TGTGCCAGCAGGGGACAGGGGGGTTATGGCTACACCTTC. This sequence joins TRBV21-1 and TRBJ1-2; the table's D gene call, TRBD1, was not cross checked with the DNA. TRBV21-1 is shown as a pseudogene. The CDR3 extends over 13 amino acids.

CDR3 sequence reads: CASIGRESSYEQYF. In nucleotides, the CDR3 is TGTGCCAGCATCGGGAGGGAGAGCTCCTACGAGCAGTACTTC. The chain carries TRBV6-5 and TRBJ2-7; TRBD2 matches 8 bases. Germline assignment: CDR1 MNHEY and CDR2 SVGAGI. The CDR3 extends over 14 amino acids. The junction had 5 bases not matched to a gene; V was cut back by 7 bases and J by 0 bases.

Notes on this clone: Distinct nucleotide sequences in the sample also encode this CDR3. The chain joins TRBV28 to TRBJ2-7; TRBD2 agrees at 13 bases. The trim removed 6 bases at V and 1 base at J, leaving 3 bases unmatched. This CDR3 region has 15 residues. Looked up from germline, CDR1 is MDHEN and CDR2 is SYDVKM. The CDR3 nucleotides are TGTGCCAGCAGGGGGGGACTAGCGGGATCCTACGAGCAGTACTTC. This codes for CASRGGLAGSYEQYF. Complete variable domain (other parts from reference TRBV28 and TRBJ2-7): DVKVTQSSRYLVKRTGEKVFLECVQDMDHENMFWYRQDPGLGLRLIYFSYDVKMKEKGDIPEGYSVSREKKERFSLILESASTNQTSMYLCASRGGLAGSYEQYFGPGTRLTVT.

This clone was observed a few times. J is TRBJ2-1 and V is TRBV12-5, with D unresolved. The CDR3 is 12 amino acids. V lost 3 bases to trimming and J lost 4 bases, with 4 bases between them. CDR1 and CDR2 from the germline V gene are LGHNT and FRNRAP. The CDR3, as DNA: TGTGCTAGTGGTTTAGCATACAATGAGCAGTTCTTC. Protein: CASGLAYNEQFF. Drawing the rest from reference TRBV12-5 and TRBJ2-1, the complete variable domain is DARVTQTPRHKVTEMGQEVTMRCQPILGHNTVFWYRQTMMQGLELLAYFRNRAPLDDSGMPKDRFSAEMPDATLATLKIQPSEPRDSAVYFCASGLAYNEQFFGPGTRLTVL.

This chain joins TRBV14 and TRBJ2-7; TRBD1 agrees at 8 bases. CDR3 size: 19 residues. CDR1 and CDR2 from the germline V gene are SGHDN and FVKESK. V was pared by 1 base and J by 3 bases, with 17 bases of the junction left unmatched. The CDR3 DNA sequence: TGTGCCAGCAGCCAAGGAAGTCGGGCAGGGGGCCCGAGGAGCTACGAGCAGTACTTC. Translating it yields CASSQGSRAGGPRSYEQYF.

This chain joins TRBV11-3 and TRBJ2-1; TRBD2 agrees at 10 bases. V dropped 0 bases and J dropped 2; count of bases not matched to a gene: 1. The CDR3 is 16 amino acids. Germline CDR1 reads SGHNT; CDR2 reads YENEEA. The CDR3 spells CASSLELAGAYNEQFF. DNA of the CDR3: TGTGCCAGCAGCTTAGAGCTAGCGGGGGCCTACAATGAGCAGTTCTTC.

The J gene is TRBJ2-1, the V gene TRBV10-3; TRBD2 matches at 11 bases. The germline CDR1 and CDR2 sequences are ENHRY and SYGVKD. The V segment lost 5 bases and the J segment 7 bases; nucleotides outside the gene matches: 4. The CDR3 consists of 14 residues. CDR3 sequence reads: CAISTSGSQNEQFF. The CDR3 coding sequence is TGTGCCATCAGTACTAGCGGGAGTCAGAATGAGCAGTTCTTC.

The chain is built from TRBV10-3 and TRBJ2-7, with 7 bases matching TRBD2. Germline V gives CDR1 ENHRY, CDR2 SYGVKD. This CDR3 spans 15 amino acids. The junction had 10 bases not matched to a gene; V was cut back by 2 bases and J by 6 bases. The CDR3 here is CAISEGTITQGEQYF. The CDR3, as DNA: TGTGCCATCAGTGAGGGGACTATTACGCAGGGCGAGCAGTACTTC.

The chain couples TRBV25-1 to TRBJ1-2; TRBD1 might be the D (5 bases). Looked up from germline, CDR1 is MGHDK and CDR2 is SYGVNS. Trimming pared 8 bases from V and 2 bases from J, leaving 18 bases between. The CDR3 consists of 15 residues. The CDR3 spells CASGGGANRNYGYTF. The CDR3, as DNA: TGTGCCAGCGGGGGGGGTGCGAACAGGAACTATGGCTACACCTTC.

The chain is built from TRBV28 and TRBJ2-6; D remains unclear. This CDR3 contains 15 residues. In germline, CDR1 is MDHEN, CDR2 SYDVKM. Trimming removed 10 bases at V and 2 bases at J, with 15 bases between. As DNA, the CDR3 is TGTGCCACCAAGCCGGGTCGAGCTGGGGCCAACGTCCTGACTTTC. This gives the protein CATKPGRAGANVLTF.

CDR3 coding DNA: TGTGCCTGGAGTGTAACCGGGACAGGGGGCTCCGGGGAGCTGTTTTTT. It translates to CAWSVTGTGGSGELFF. This chain links TRBV30 with TRBJ2-2; 12 bases fit TRBD1. The ends lost 0 bases at V and 6 bases at J; junction bases unmatched: 5. This CDR3 has 16 amino acids. Germline CDR1 GTSNPN, CDR2 SVGIG (reference sequence).

The chain links TRBV5-1 to TRBJ2-7; 7 positions match TRBD1. V gave up 3 bases and J gave up 5 bases; unmatched junction bases: 8. The CDR3 has 14 amino acids. CDR1 SGHRS and CDR2 YFSETQ come from the germline V gene. The CDR3 spells CASSYTGDLNEQYF. Written as DNA, the CDR3 is TGCGCCAGCAGCTACACAGGGGATCTCAACGAGCAGTACTTC.

The chain links TRBV5-1 to TRBJ2-5, with unresolved D. Germline CDR1 is SGHRS and CDR2 is YFSETQ. This CDR3 region has 14 residues. V was trimmed by 0 bases and J by 4 bases, leaving 10 bases between them. The CDR3 reads CASSLVTNSETQYF. The CDR3 DNA is TGCGCCAGCAGCTTGGTTACGAACTCAGAGACCCAGTACTTC. The whole variable domain, filled in from reference TRBV5-1 and TRBJ2-5, reads KAGVTQTPRYLIKTRGQQVTLSCSPISGHRSVSWYQQTPGQGLQFLFEYFSETQRNKGNFPGRFSGRQFSNSRSEMNVSTLELGDSALYLCASSLVTNSETQYFGPGTRLLVL.

The V call is TRBV13, the J call TRBJ1-5; no definite D call. The germline V gene encodes CDR1 PRHDT and CDR2 FYEKMQ (reference sequence). This CDR3 comprises 13 residues. The V gene lost 5 bases and the J gene lost 4 bases, with 9 bases spanning the gap. CDR3 sequence reads: CASSPRGNQPQHF. Written as DNA, the CDR3 is TGTGCCAGCAGCCCCCGGGGAAATCAGCCCCAGCATTTT.

The chain links TRBV7-3 to TRBJ2-5; 7 nucleotides match TRBD1. V gave up 5 bases and J gave up 4 bases; unmatched junction bases: 4. The CDR3 runs to 13 residues. From germline, CDR1 is SGHTA and CDR2 FQGTGA. The CDR3 bases are TGTGCCAGCAGCCCGACAGGGAGAGAGACCCAGTACTTC. It is translated as CASSPTGRETQYF.

The chain has TRBV5-1 and TRBJ2-3, with D unclear. Germline values: CDR1 SGHRS, CDR2 YFSETQ. The CDR3 totals 16 residues. V lost 4 bases, J lost 0 bases, and 15 bases lay in between. The CDR3 region has the DNA TGCGCCAGCAGCAAATTCGACACCGCTAGCACAGATACGCAGTATTTT. This translates into CASSKFDTASTDTQYF.

The chain is built from TRBV30 and TRBJ1-4; perhaps TRBD1 as D (5 bases). V lost 3 bases and J 8 bases, leaving 16 bases between the germline ends. CDR1 and CDR2 from the germline V gene are GTSNPN and SVGIG (reference sequence). The length of the CDR3 is 14 residues. The CDR3 protein is CAWRAGGVQEKLFF. Here the CDR3 DNA reads TGTGCCTGGAGGGCTGGGGGGGTACAAGAAAAACTGTTTTTT.

The rearrangement uses TRBV30 and TRBJ1-1, with TRBD1 identical over 8 bases. Germline V gene lookup returns CDR1 GTSNPN and CDR2 SVGIG (reference sequence). V dropped 5 bases and J dropped 4; count of bases not matched to a gene: 9. CDR3 length: 14 amino acids. This CDR3 reads CAWGQGLGGTEAFF. DNA of the CDR3: TGTGCCTGGGGACAGGGTTTGGGAGGCACTGAAGCTTTCTTT.

The rearrangement joins TRBV6-1 to TRBJ1-4; 9 bases match TRBD1. Germline V gene lookup returns CDR1 MNHNS and CDR2 SASEGT. Trimming took 0 bases from V and 7 from J; bases not matched to a gene: 9. The CDR3 covers 17 residues. DNA for the CDR3: TGTGCCAGCAGTGAAGCGGGGTCAGGGACAGGGTTTGAAAAACTGTTTTTT. Amino acids: CASSEAGSGTGFEKLFF.

This sequence joins TRBV27 and TRBJ1-1; tentatively, D is TRBD1 (6 bases). CDR1 and CDR2 from the germline V gene are MNHEY and SMNVEV (reference sequence). The CDR3 is made up of 15 amino acids. V shed 2 bases and J shed 1 base, with 11 bases lying between them. The CDR3 DNA reads TGTGCCAGCAGTTTAACGGGGGGCCGGAACACTGAAGCTTTCTTT. This encodes CASSLTGGRNTEAFF.

This sequence joins TRBV5-4 and TRBJ2-1; possibly TRBD2 for D (6 bases). The germline V gene has CDR1 SGHNT and CDR2 YYREEE (reference sequence). V lost 4 bases to trimming and J lost 3 bases, with 17 bases between them. This CDR3 has 16 residues. In DNA, the CDR3 is TGTGCCAGCAGCAAATCGCCGGGACTCAGCTACAATGAGCAGTTCTTC. Translated, it gives CASSKSPGLSYNEQFF.

The gene calls are TRBV6-1 and TRBJ2-7; 9 bases fit TRBD2. The length of the CDR3 is 15 residues. With 0 bases clipped from V and 3 bases from J, the junction kept 3 bases outside the gene matches. Germline CDR1 reads MNHNS; CDR2 reads SASEGT. The CDR3 DNA sequence: TGTGCCAGCAGTGAAGCGGTGCGGGGGGGCTACGAGCAGTACTTC. Protein sequence: CASSEAVRGGYEQYF.

As DNA, the CDR3 is TGTGCCACCAGTGATGGGCGGGGAGGGAATTCACCCCTCCACTTT. Translated, it gives CATSDGRGGNSPLHF. The chain employs TRBV24-1 and TRBJ1-6; D uncertain. The CDR3 sequence is 15 residues long. The V gene lost 3 bases and the J gene lost 7 bases, with 12 bases spanning the gap. Germline V lookup: CDR1 KGHDR, CDR2 SFDVKD.